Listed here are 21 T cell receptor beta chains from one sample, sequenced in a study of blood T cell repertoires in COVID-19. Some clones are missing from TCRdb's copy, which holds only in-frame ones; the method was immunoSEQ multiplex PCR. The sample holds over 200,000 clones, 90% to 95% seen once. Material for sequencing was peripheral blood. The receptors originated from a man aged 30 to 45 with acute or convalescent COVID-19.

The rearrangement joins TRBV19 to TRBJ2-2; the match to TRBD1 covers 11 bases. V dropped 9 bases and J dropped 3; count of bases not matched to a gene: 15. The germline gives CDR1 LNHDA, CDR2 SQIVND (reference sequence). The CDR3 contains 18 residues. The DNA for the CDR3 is TGTGCCAGCAAAGGGACAGGGGGATCCCCGGTCTACACCGGGGAGCTGTTTTTT. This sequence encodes CASKGTGGSPVYTGELFF.

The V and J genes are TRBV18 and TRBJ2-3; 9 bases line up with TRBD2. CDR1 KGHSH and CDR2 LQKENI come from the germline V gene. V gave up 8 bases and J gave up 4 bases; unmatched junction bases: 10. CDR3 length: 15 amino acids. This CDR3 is CASPALAGFADTQYF. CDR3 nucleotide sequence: TGTGCCAGCCCGGCCCTAGCGGGGTTCGCAGATACGCAGTATTTT.

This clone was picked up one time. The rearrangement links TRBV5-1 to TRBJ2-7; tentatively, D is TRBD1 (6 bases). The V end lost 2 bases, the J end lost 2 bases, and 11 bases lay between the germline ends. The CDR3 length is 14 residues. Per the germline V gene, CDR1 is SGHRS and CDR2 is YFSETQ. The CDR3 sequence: CASSFWDTAYEQYF. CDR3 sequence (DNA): TGCGCCAGCAGCTTTTGGGACACTGCCTACGAGCAGTACTTC.

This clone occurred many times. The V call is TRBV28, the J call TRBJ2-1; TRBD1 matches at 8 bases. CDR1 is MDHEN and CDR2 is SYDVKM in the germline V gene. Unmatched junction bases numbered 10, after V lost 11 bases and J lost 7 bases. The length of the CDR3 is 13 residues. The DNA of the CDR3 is TGTGCCTTCCGGGACAGGATAATAAATGAGCAGTTCTTC. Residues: CAFRDRIINEQFF.

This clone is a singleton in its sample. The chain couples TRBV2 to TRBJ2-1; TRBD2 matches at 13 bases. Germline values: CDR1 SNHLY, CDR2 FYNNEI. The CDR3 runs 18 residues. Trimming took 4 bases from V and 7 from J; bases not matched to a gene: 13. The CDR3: CASSGAPRLAGGYNEQFF. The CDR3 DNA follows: TGTGCCAGCAGTGGAGCCCCCCGACTAGCGGGAGGTTATAATGAGCAGTTCTTC. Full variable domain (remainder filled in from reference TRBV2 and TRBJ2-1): EPEVTQTPSHQVTQMGQEVILRCVPISNHLYFYWYRQILGQKVEFLVSFYNNEISEKSEIFDDQFSVERPDGSNFTLKIRSTKLEDSAMYFCASSGAPRLAGGYNEQFFGPGTRLTVL.

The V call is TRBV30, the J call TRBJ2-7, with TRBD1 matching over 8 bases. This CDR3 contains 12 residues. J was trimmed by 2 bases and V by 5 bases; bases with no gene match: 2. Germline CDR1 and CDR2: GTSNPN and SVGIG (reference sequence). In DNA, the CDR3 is TGTGCCTGGGGGGACAGGACCTACGAGCAGTACTTC. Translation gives CAWGDRTYEQYF.

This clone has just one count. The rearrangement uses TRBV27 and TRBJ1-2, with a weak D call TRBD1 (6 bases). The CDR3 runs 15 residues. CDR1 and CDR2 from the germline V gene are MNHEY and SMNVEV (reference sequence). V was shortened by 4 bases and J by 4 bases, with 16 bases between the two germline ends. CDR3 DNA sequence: TGTGCCAGCAGTTCGCTTAGGACAGAAAGCTATGGCTACACCTTC. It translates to CASSSLRTESYGYTF.

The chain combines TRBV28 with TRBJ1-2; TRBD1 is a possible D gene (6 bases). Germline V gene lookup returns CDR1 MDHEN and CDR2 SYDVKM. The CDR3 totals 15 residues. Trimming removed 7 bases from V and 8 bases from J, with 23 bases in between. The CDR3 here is CASITPWGHQQGYTF. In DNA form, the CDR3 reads TGTGCCAGCATCACGCCTTGGGGACACCAGCAGGGCTACACCTTC.

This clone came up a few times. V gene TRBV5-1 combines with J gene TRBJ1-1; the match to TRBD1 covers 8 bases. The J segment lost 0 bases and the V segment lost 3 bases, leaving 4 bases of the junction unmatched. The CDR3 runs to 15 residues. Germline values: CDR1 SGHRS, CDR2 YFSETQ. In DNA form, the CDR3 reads TGCGCCAGCAGCTCTAGGACAGGGATGAACACTGAAGCTTTCTTT. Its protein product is CASSSRTGMNTEAFF.

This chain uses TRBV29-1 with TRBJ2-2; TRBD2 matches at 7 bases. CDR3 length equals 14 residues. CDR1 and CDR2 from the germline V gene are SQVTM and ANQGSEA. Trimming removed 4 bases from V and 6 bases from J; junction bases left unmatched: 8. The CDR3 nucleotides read TGCAGCGTTGTTGCGGGGGAGGTTTCCGGGGAGCTGTTTTTT. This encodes CSVVAGEVSGELFF.

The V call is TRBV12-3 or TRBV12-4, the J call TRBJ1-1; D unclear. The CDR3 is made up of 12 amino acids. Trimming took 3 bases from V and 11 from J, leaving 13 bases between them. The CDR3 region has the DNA TGTGCCAGCAGTTTTAATCCCAGTTCGGCTTTCTTT. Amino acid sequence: CASSFNPSSAFF.

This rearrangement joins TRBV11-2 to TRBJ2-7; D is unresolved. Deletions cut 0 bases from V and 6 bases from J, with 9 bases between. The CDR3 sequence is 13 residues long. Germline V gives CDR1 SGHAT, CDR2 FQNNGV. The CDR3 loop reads CASSLERLGEQYF. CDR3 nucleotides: TGTGCCAGCAGCTTAGAGAGGCTAGGCGAGCAGTACTTC.

The DNA of the CDR3 is TGTGCCAGCAGCGGAGGGGGACAGGGGGTCCTCCTTAACACTGAAGCTTTCTTT. Protein product: CASSGGGQGVLLNTEAFF. V usage is TRBV9 and J usage is TRBJ1-1, with 11 bases aligning to TRBD1. Per germline, CDR1 SGDLS and CDR2 YYNGEE. The J segment lost 2 bases and the V segment lost 3 bases, leaving 12 bases of the junction unmatched. The CDR3 is 18 residues long. The full variable domain, its missing parts supplied by reference TRBV9 and TRBJ1-1, is DSGVTQTPKHLITATGQRVTLRCSPRSGDLSVYWYQQSLDQGLQFLIQYYNGEERAKGNILERFSAQQFPDLHSELNLSSLELGDSALYFCASSGGGQGVLLNTEAFFGQGTRLTVV.

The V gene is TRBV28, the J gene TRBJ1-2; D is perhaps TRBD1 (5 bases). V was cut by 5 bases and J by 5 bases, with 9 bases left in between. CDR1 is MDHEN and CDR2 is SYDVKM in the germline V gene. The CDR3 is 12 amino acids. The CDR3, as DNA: TGTGCCAGCAGTAACGGGGGGTATGGCTACACCTTC. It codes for CASSNGGYGYTF.

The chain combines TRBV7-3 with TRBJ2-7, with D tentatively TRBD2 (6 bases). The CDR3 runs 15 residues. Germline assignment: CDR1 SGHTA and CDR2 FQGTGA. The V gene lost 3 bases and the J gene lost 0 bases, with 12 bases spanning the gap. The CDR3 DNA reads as TGTGCCAGCAGCTTGGGCGGGGCAAGCTCCTACGAGCAGTACTTC. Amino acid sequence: CASSLGGASSYEQYF.

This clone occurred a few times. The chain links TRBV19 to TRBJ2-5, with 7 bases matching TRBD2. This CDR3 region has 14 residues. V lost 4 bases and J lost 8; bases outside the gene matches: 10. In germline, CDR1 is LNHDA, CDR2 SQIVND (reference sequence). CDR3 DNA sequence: TGTGCCAGTAGTACGGGAGGCCCTGAGAGAACCCAGTACTTC. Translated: CASSTGGPERTQYF.

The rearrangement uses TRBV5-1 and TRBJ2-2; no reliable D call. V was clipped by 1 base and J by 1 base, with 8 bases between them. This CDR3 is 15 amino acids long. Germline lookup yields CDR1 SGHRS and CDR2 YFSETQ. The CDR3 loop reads CASSLSQRNTGELFF. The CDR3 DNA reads TGCGCCAGCAGCTTGTCGCAGCGGAACACCGGGGAGCTGTTTTTT. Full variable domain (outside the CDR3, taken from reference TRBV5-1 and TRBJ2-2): KAGVTQTPRYLIKTRGQQVTLSCSPISGHRSVSWYQQTPGQGLQFLFEYFSETQRNKGNFPGRFSGRQFSNSRSEMNVSTLELGDSALYLCASSLSQRNTGELFFGEGSRLTVL.

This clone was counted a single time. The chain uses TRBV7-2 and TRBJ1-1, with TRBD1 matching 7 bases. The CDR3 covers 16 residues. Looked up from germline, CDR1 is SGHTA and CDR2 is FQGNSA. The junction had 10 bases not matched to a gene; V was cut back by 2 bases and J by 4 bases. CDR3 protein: CASSLITVGTATEAFF. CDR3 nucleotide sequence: TGTGCCAGCAGCTTAATAACCGTTGGGACAGCCACTGAAGCTTTCTTT.

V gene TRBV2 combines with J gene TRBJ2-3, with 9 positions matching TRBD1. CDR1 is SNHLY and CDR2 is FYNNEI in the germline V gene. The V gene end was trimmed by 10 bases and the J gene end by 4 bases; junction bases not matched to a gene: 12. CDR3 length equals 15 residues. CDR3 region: CATNLPGQGSDTQYF. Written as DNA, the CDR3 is TGTGCCACCAACCTACCGGGACAGGGTTCAGATACGCAGTATTTT.

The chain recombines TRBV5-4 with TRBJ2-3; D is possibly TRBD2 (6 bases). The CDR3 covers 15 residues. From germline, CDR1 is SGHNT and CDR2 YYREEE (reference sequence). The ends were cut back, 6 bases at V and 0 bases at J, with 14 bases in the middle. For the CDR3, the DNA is TGTGCCAGCACCATAAGACGGGGGAGCACAGATACGCAGTATTTT. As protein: CASTIRRGSTDTQYF.

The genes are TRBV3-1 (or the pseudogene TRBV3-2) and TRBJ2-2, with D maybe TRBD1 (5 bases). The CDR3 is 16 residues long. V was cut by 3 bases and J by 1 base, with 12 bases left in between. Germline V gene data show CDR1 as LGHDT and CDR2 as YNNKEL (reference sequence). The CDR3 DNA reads TGTGCCAGCAGCCAGCGGACACGAAAGAACACCGGGGAGCTGTTTTTT. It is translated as CASSQRTRKNTGELFF.